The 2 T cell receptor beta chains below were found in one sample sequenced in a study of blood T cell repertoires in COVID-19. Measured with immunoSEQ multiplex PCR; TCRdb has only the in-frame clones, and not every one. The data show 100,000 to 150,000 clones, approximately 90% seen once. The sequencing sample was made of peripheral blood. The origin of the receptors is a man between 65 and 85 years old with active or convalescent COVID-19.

CDR3 nucleotides: TGTGCCAGCTCACCACCCGGGACAGGGATGGCCGGGGAGCTGTTTTTT. Its protein product is CASSPPGTGMAGELFF. This chain connects TRBV18 to TRBJ2-2; 9 bases agree with TRBD1. With 0 bases clipped from V and 6 bases from J, the junction kept 5 bases outside the gene matches. Germline CDR1 is KGHSH and CDR2 is LQKENI. This CDR3 has 16 residues.

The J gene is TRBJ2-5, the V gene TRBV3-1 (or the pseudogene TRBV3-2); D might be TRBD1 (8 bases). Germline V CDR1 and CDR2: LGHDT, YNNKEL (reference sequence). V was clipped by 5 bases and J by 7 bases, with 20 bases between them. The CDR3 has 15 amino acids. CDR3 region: CASSVHRGGSGTQYF. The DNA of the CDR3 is TGTGCCAGCAGCGTTCACAGGGGGGGTTCTGGGACCCAGTACTTC.